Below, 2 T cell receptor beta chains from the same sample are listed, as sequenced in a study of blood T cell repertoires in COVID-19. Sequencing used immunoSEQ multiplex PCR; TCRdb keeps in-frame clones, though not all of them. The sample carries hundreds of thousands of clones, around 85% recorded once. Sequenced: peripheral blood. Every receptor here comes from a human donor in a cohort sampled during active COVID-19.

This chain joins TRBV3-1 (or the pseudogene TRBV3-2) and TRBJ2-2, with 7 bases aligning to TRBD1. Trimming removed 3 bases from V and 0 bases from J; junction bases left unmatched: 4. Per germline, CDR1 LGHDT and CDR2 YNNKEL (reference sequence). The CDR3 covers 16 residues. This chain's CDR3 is CASSHPGTANTGELFF. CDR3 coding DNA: TGTGCCAGCAGCCACCCCGGGACAGCGAACACCGGGGAGCTGTTTTTT.

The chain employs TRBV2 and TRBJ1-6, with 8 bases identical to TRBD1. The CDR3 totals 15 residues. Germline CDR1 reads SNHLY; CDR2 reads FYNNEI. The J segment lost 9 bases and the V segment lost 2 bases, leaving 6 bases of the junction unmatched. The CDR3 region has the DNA TGTGCCAGCAGTGAACTTGAGCAGGGGGCTTCACCCCTCCACTTT. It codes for CASSELEQGASPLHF.